The present T cell receptor (beta chain) was sequenced within a study of cytomegalovirus exposure and HLA in healthy donors. Profiling relied on immunoSEQ multiplex PCR, and the TCRdb table lists in-frame clones only, not all of them. Counted here are 250,000 or so clones, almost 90% occurring once; the ten biggest clones make up 0.37%. Germline-derived CDR1 and CDR2 are SGHAT and FQNNGV. This CDR3 has 14 amino acids. Trimming took off 5 bases at V and 0 bases at J, with 8 bases between the two ends. This receptor was obtained from a woman aged 18 to 35 in good health and CMV-seronegative. The chain recombines TRBV11-2 with TRBJ1-3; the D gene is possibly TRBD1 (6 bases). The sequenced material came from PBMCs. The CDR3 DNA reads TGTGCCAGCAGCAGACAGGTCTCTGGAAACACCATATATTTT. Amino acid sequence: CASSRQVSGNTIYF.